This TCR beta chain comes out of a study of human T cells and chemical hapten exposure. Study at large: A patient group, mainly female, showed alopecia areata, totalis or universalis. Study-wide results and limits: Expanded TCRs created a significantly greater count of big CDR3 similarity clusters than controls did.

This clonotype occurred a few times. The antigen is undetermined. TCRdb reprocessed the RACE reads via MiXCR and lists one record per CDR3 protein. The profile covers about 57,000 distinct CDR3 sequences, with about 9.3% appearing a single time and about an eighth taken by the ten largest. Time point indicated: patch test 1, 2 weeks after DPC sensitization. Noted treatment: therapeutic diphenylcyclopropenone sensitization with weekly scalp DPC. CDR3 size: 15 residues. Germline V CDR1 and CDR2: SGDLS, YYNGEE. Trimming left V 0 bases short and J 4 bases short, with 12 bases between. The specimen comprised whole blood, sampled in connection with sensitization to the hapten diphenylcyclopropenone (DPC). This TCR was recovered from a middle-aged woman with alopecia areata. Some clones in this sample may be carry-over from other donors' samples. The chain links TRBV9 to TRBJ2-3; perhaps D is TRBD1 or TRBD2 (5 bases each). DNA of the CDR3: TGTGCCAGCAGCGTAGTCTTCGGGGCCGCAGATACGCAGTATTTT. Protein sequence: CASSVVFGAADTQYF.